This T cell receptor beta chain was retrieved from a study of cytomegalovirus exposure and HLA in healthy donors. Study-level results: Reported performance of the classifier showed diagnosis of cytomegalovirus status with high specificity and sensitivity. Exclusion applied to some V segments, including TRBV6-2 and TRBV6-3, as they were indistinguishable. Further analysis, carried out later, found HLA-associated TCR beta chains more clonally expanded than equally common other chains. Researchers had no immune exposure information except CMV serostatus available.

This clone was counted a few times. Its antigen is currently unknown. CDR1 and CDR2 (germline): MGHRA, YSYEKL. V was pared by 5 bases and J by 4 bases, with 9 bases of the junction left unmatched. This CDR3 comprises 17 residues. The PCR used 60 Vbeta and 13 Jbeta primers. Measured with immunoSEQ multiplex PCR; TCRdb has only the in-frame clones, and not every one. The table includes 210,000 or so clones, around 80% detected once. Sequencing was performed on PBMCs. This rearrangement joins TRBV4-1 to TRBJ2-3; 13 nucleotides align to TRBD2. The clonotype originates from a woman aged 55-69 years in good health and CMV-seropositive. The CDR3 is CASSSQRTSGRADTQYF. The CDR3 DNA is TGCGCCAGCAGCTCCCAAAGGACTAGCGGGAGAGCAGATACGCAGTATTTT.